This T cell receptor (beta chain) was sequenced during a study of blood T cell repertoires in COVID-19 (TCRdb year 2020). General notes on the study: Collaborator samples came from the United States, Italy and Spain and covered acute and convalescent phases of COVID-19. The material from the prospective study consisted of cDNA or gDNA derived from T cells, B-cell-depleted T cells, or PBMCs. The dataset comprised deeply sampled blood TCRbeta repertoires from subjects exposed to, actively infected with, or recovered from COVID-19. A freely available public database, intended as a resource for researchers studying the immune response to SARS-CoV-2, is where the repertoires were released. The samples were drawn from two sources: the first 160 participants of the ongoing ImmuneRACE study, and 1,000 to 1,500 subjects contributed by 6 global collaborators. Sample metadata almost always included a de-identified subject ID, COVID-19 status, age in years and sex. Where available, HLA class I and class II types were obtained from metadata supplied by the sample provider rather than from assay-based typing. Overall study results and their limits: Clinical and demographic metadata were provided uncurated, with the amount varying by source and participant.

Turning to this clone: The clone's antigen remains unknown. Per-base quality was not reported, and no clone a single base away is much larger than it.

At the junction V is shortened by 2 bases and J by 8 bases; bases outside the gene matches: 13. From the germline V gene, CDR1 is SGHRS and CDR2 is YFSETQ. The CDR3 goes from the cysteine to the phenylalanine over 16 residues. The kept DNA is CDR3 alone, 48 bases in frame from the first base. TCRbeta CDR3 regions were amplified from genomic DNA by means of the immunoSEQ Assay, a bias-controlled multiplex PCR. The original methods were these. The number of nucleated cells in each sample was estimated by amplification of reference gene primers within the assay. To quantify the absolute abundance of each unique TCRbeta CDR3 rearrangement, sequence reads were collapsed and filtered. For each sample, productive Simpson clonality was calculated by taking the square root of Simpson's diversity index across productive rearrangements. This immuneACCESS table, as held by TCRdb, lists in-frame sequences with V and J called but not all clones. Of the missing ones, under half trace to an unresolved V gene in checked studies; the others have no known cause. For V, J and clone size, that table is used; D and trimming come from the DNA. This sample holds 150,000 to 200,000 clones; 70% to 90% were observed only once. Around 6.5% of the sample goes to the ten largest clones.

Each collaborating institution followed its own protocols to collect whole blood in K2EDTA tubes. Collaborator samples were shipped for TCRbeta analysis as frozen whole blood, isolated PBMCs, or DNA extracted from either sample type. The chain couples TRBV5-1 to TRBJ1-2; 9 of the junction bases match TRBD1. The sequence was collected from a woman older than 75 in a cohort sampled during active or convalescent COVID-19. Source material: peripheral blood. The DNA is as follows: TGCGCCAGCAGCTTACAAAGACCCGGGACAGGGCGCGGCTACACCTTC. This codes for CASSLQRPGTGRGYTF.